A selection of T cell receptor beta chains follows, all from one sample in a study of blood T cell repertoires in COVID-19. Assay: immunoSEQ multiplex PCR; the TCRdb copy retains only in-frame clones and omits some. The sample yields about 150,000 clones, roughly 90% seen once. Input material: peripheral blood. The receptors originated from a man over 45 with acute or convalescent COVID-19. Each CDR3 is given with its conserved first and last residue. Fields, in order: clone size, D gene, J gene, V gene, CDR3 DNA, CDR3 protein. The D gene is left open where the match is weak. Not all rows give a size; the values are once, few, many and, for expanded clones, a class.

abundance: .; d_gene: .; j_gene: TRBJ2-3; v_gene: TRBV7-9; CDR3nt: TGTGCCAGCAGCCGGTTGGGGGCCCTCACAGATACGCAGTATTTT; CDR3aa: CASSRLGALTDTQYF
abundance: .; d_gene: .; j_gene: TRBJ2-6; v_gene: TRBV9; CDR3nt: TGTGCCAGCAGCGTAGAGGTCAGGGCGGCTGGGGCCAACGTCCTGACTTTC; CDR3aa: CASSVEVRAAGANVLTF
abundance: .; d_gene: .; j_gene: TRBJ1-2; v_gene: TRBV7-9; CDR3nt: TGTGCCAGCAGCTTAGGGACAACCTATGGCTACACCTTC; CDR3aa: CASSLGTTYGYTF
abundance: .; d_gene: .; j_gene: TRBJ2-2; v_gene: TRBV30; CDR3nt: TGTGCCTGGAGTGTCGGAGCCTCGAACACCGGGGAGCTGTTTTTT; CDR3aa: CAWSVGASNTGELFF
abundance: once; d_gene: .; j_gene: TRBJ1-2; v_gene: TRBV7-2; CDR3nt: TGTGCCAGCAGCTTAGCGGCTTCAGGGGCAAACTATGGCTACACCTTC; CDR3aa: CASSLAASGANYGYTF
abundance: few; d_gene: TRBD2; j_gene: TRBJ2-3; v_gene: TRBV5-6; CDR3nt: TGTGCCAGCAGCTTGTTCCCCTTAGCGGGGCGGCTTAGCACAGATACGCAGTATTTT; CDR3aa: CASSLFPLAGRLSTDTQYF
abundance: .; d_gene: TRBD2; j_gene: TRBJ2-3; v_gene: TRBV19; CDR3nt: TGTGCCAGTAGTCCCCTGACTAGCGGGGGGCCAGATACGCAGTATTTT; CDR3aa: CASSPLTSGGPDTQYF
abundance: .; d_gene: .; j_gene: TRBJ1-3; v_gene: TRBV15; CDR3nt: TGTGCCACCAGCAGGACCGGGGATTCCTCTGGAAACACCATATATTTT; CDR3aa: CATSRTGDSSGNTIYF
abundance: .; d_gene: .; j_gene: TRBJ1-6; v_gene: TRBV27; CDR3nt: TGTGCCAGCAGGGATGCTAGCTCCTATAATTCACCCCTCCACTTT; CDR3aa: CASRDASSYNSPLHF
abundance: .; d_gene: .; j_gene: TRBJ1-1; v_gene: TRBV5-1; CDR3nt: TGCGCCAGCAGCACCTACCCTCAGGGTGAGAACACTGAAGCTTTCTTT; CDR3aa: CASSTYPQGENTEAFF
abundance: .; d_gene: TRBD2; j_gene: TRBJ2-7; v_gene: TRBV5-1; CDR3nt: TGCGCCAGCAGCTACCGACAGGGGACTAGCGGGAGAGAGGAGTACTTC; CDR3aa: CASSYRQGTSGREEYF
abundance: .; d_gene: TRBD1; j_gene: TRBJ2-1; v_gene: TRBV7-3; CDR3nt: TGTGCCAGCAGCTTAGACGGGACAGGATACAATGAGCAGTTCTTC; CDR3aa: CASSLDGTGYNEQFF
abundance: .; d_gene: TRBD2; j_gene: TRBJ2-5; v_gene: TRBV3-1/TRBV3-2; CDR3nt: TGTGCCAGCAGCATAAGCGGGACTGGCGAGACCCAGTACTTC; CDR3aa: CASSISGTGETQYF
abundance: .; d_gene: .; j_gene: TRBJ2-5; v_gene: TRBV19; CDR3nt: TGTGCCAGTAGGGATCGAGGTGGAGAGACCCAGTACTTC; CDR3aa: CASRDRGGETQYF
abundance: .; d_gene: .; j_gene: TRBJ1-3; v_gene: TRBV28; CDR3nt: TGTGCCAGCAGTTTTGGGAGGGGCGAGAGCTCTGGAAACACCATATATTTT; CDR3aa: CASSFGRGESSGNTIYF
abundance: .; d_gene: .; j_gene: TRBJ2-1; v_gene: TRBV5-4; CDR3nt: TGTGCCAGCATGGAGCTGGGTGAGCAGTTCTTC; CDR3aa: CASMELGEQFF
abundance: .; d_gene: TRBD2; j_gene: TRBJ2-2; v_gene: TRBV7-9; CDR3nt: TGTGCCACCGAGACACTAGCGGGAGGTACCGGGGAGCTGTTTTTT; CDR3aa: CATETLAGGTGELFF